The rows below give T cell receptor beta chains drawn from one sample of a study of T cell repertoires in cytomegalovirus infection. A single record per CDR3 protein comes from TCRdb applying MiXCR to the reads. Of 450,000 to 550,000 distinct CDR3 sequences in the sample, approximately 15% were seen once. The sequencing input was CD8+ T cells from PBMCs. The receptor set was obtained from a human donor in good health (CMV status not recorded). Some clones in this sample may be carry-over from other donors' samples. The CDR3 runs from the conserved cysteine through the conserved F or W. The order of the fields is V gene, clone size, D gene, J gene, CDR3 protein, CDR3 DNA. A D gene is named only where the DNA matches it firmly. The size entry is marked missing in some rows and otherwise reads once, few, many or a size class.

V gene: TRBV7-3; clone size: many; D gene: NA; J gene: TRBJ1-1; CDR3 protein: CASSLIAGAIGEAFF; CDR3 DNA: TGTGCCAGCAGCTTAATTGCGGGGGCTATTGGTGAAGCTTTCTTT
V gene: TRBV6-1; clone size: many; D gene: TRBD1; J gene: TRBJ2-1; CDR3 protein: CAGKGASYNEQFF; CDR3 DNA: TGTGCCGGAAAGGGGGCTAGTTACAATGAGCAGTTCTTC
V gene: TRBV6-6; clone size: many; D gene: TRBD1; J gene: TRBJ1-5; CDR3 protein: CASAPGGQGYNQPQHF; CDR3 DNA: TGTGCCAGCGCCCCAGGGGGACAGGGTTACAATCAGCCCCAGCATTTT
V gene: TRBV9; clone size: few; D gene: TRBD1; J gene: TRBJ1-4; CDR3 protein: CASSVSDRGTTNEKLFF; CDR3 DNA: TGTGCCAGCAGCGTATCCGACAGGGGGACAACTAATGAAAAACTGTTTTTT
V gene: TRBV7-9; clone size: few; D gene: TRBD1; J gene: TRBJ1-3; CDR3 protein: CASSSAQGGSGNTIYF; CDR3 DNA: TGTGCCAGCAGCTCGGCGCAGGGGGGTTCCGGAAACACCATATATTTT
V gene: TRBV11-3; clone size: many; D gene: NA; J gene: TRBJ2-1; CDR3 protein: CASSGRGSYNEQFF; CDR3 DNA: TGTGCCAGCAGCGGGAGAGGGTCCTACAATGAGCAGTTCTTC
V gene: TRBV7-6; clone size: NA; D gene: NA; J gene: TRBJ2-1; CDR3 protein: CASSLGGHYNEQFF; CDR3 DNA: TGTGCCAGCAGCTTAGGGGGACACTACAATGAGCAGTTCTTC
V gene: TRBV7-2; clone size: many; D gene: NA; J gene: TRBJ2-7; CDR3 protein: CASSPSGASYEQYF; CDR3 DNA: TGTGCCAGCAGCCCGTCCGGAGCGTCCTACGAGCAGTACTTC
V gene: TRBV7-8; clone size: many; D gene: TRBD2; J gene: TRBJ2-1; CDR3 protein: CASSSTLSGRVFHEQFF; CDR3 DNA: TGTGCCAGCAGCTCCACTCTTAGCGGGAGAGTCTTCCATGAGCAGTTCTTC
V gene: TRBV29-1; clone size: NA; D gene: TRBD2; J gene: TRBJ2-5; CDR3 protein: CSVDQGASGSPKETQYF; CDR3 DNA: TGCAGCGTTGACCAGGGGGCTAGCGGGAGTCCAAAAGAGACCCAGTACTTC
V gene: TRBV19; clone size: once; D gene: NA; J gene: TRBJ1-3; CDR3 protein: CASSGKGAGNTIYF; CDR3 DNA: TGTGCCAGTAGTGGCAAGGGCGCTGGAAACACCATATATTTT
V gene: TRBV4-1; clone size: few; D gene: NA; J gene: TRBJ2-1; CDR3 protein: CASSQDLWGEDEQFF; CDR3 DNA: TGCGCCAGCAGCCAAGATCTGTGGGGGGAGGATGAGCAGTTCTTC
V gene: TRBV12-3/TRBV12-4; clone size: NA; D gene: NA; J gene: TRBJ2-2; CDR3 protein: CASSLGESFGELFF; CDR3 DNA: TGTGCCAGCAGTTTAGGGGAGTCCTTCGGGGAGCTGTTTTTT
V gene: TRBV7-9; clone size: many; D gene: TRBD1; J gene: TRBJ2-1; CDR3 protein: CASSHKDRANEQFF; CDR3 DNA: TGTGCCAGCAGCCATAAGGACAGGGCCAATGAGCAGTTCTTC
V gene: TRBV6-6; clone size: few; D gene: NA; J gene: TRBJ1-2; CDR3 protein: CASSADWGDYDYGYTF; CDR3 DNA: TGTGCCAGCAGTGCGGATTGGGGGGATTACGACTATGGCTACACCTTC
V gene: TRBV6-8; clone size: few; D gene: NA; J gene: TRBJ2-7; CDR3 protein: CASRTGTRTYEQYF; CDR3 DNA: TGTGCCAGCAGGACCGGGACCAGGACCTACGAGCAGTACTTC
V gene: TRBV6-6; clone size: few; D gene: TRBD2; J gene: TRBJ2-3; CDR3 protein: CASSYSPAGLANAAQYF; CDR3 DNA: TGTGCCAGCAGTTATTCCCCCGCGGGACTAGCCAACGCTGCGCAGTATTTT